This TCR beta chain was recorded in a study of blood T cell repertoires in COVID-19. Whole-study context: COVID-19 samples from acute and convalescent phases originated in the United States, Italy and Spain. T cells, B-cell-depleted T cells, or PBMCs supplied cDNA or gDNA.

Original processing methods: Estimates of nucleated cell counts were drawn from the amplification of reference gene primers. Repertoires were generated with immunoSEQ multiplex PCR, while TCRdb's copy carries only in-frame clones and drops some. V and J calls and clone size follow that table, whereas D and trimming were derived from the DNA. This sample yields around 140,000 clones, of which 60% to 75% are seen a single time; around 1.8% belongs to the top ten. Germline-derived CDR1 and CDR2 are MNHEY and SMNVEV (reference sequence). V lost 3 bases, J lost 0 bases, and 1 base stayed unmatched. This CDR3 region has 15 residues. This clone was detected a few times. Other DNA sequences in this sample translate to the same CDR3.

The clonotype was recovered from a woman between 65 and 79 years old with acute or convalescent COVID-19. The gene calls are TRBV27 and TRBJ2-1, with 8 bases aligning to TRBD2. The specimen sequenced was peripheral blood. The CDR3 sequence: CASSFSGSSYNEQFF. The CDR3 DNA is TGTGCCAGCAGTTTCAGCGGGAGCTCCTACAATGAGCAGTTCTTC.